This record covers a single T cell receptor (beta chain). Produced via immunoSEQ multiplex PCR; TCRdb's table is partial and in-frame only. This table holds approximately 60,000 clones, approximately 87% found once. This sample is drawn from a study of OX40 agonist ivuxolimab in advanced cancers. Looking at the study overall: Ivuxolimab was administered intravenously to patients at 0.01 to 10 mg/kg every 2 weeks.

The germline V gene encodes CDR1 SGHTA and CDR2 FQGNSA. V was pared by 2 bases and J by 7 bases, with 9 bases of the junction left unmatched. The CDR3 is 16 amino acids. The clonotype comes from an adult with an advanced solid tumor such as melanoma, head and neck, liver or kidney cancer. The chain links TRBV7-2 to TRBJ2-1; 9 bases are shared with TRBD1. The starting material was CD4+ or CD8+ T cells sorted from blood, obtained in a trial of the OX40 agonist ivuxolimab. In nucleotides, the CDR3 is TGTGCCAGCAGCTTACGGTCCGGGACAGGGCGAAATGAGCAGTTCTTC. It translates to CASSLRSGTGRNEQFF. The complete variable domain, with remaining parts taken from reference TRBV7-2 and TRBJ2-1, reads GAGVSQSPSNKVTEKGKDVELRCDPISGHTALYWYRQSLGQGLEFLIYFQGNSAPDKSGLPSDRFSAERTGGSVSTLTIQRTQQEDSAVYLCASSLRSGTGRNEQFFGPGTRLTVL.